Below are 27 T cell receptor beta chains sequenced from a single sample in a study of shared clonotypes between healthy human individuals. Produced via immunoSEQ multiplex PCR; TCRdb's table is partial and in-frame only. The sample has roughly 2.4 million clones, almost 96% seen once. The sample consisted of naive CD4+ T cells sorted from blood. Subset noted: CD45RA+ positively selected. Receptors were obtained from a man aged 18 to 30 in good health.

The gene calls are TRBV18 and TRBJ1-2; no firm D call. V was pared by 2 bases and J by 0 bases, with 10 bases between. Germline loops: CDR1 KGHSH, CDR2 LQKENI. The CDR3 contains 15 residues. CDR3 loop: CASSPTVDSNYGYTF. CDR3 bases: TGTGCCAGCTCACCAACGGTGGACTCTAACTATGGCTACACCTTC.

The genes are TRBV7-2 and TRBJ2-5, with D possibly matching TRBD2 (6 bases). Per the germline V gene, CDR1 is SGHTA and CDR2 is FQGNSA. Trimming shortened V by 3 bases and J by 4 bases, and 21 bases separated the two germline ends. The CDR3 covers 17 residues. In nucleotides, the CDR3 is TGTGCCAGCAGCTTGGGCCTTTCCGGGAGATCTGGAGAGACCCAGTACTTC. Residues: CASSLGLSGRSGETQYF.

This clone was seen only once. The chain is built from TRBV28 and TRBJ2-2, with TRBD2 as a possible D gene (5 bases). This CDR3 has 15 residues. Trimming removed 5 bases from V and 0 bases from J, with 10 bases in between. Germline V gene lookup returns CDR1 MDHEN and CDR2 SYDVKM. Here the CDR3 DNA reads TGTGCCAGCAGTCGTAACGGGGCGAACACCGGGGAGCTGTTTTTT. Residues: CASSRNGANTGELFF.

The chain employs TRBV15 and TRBJ2-1; possibly TRBD2 for D (7 bases). The CDR3 consists of 16 residues. CDR1 and CDR2 from the germline V gene are LNHNV and YYDKDF (reference sequence). Trimming stripped 1 base from V and 5 bases from J, with 15 bases between. The CDR3 nucleotides read TGTGCCACCAGCAGAGCCCGGGGGGCCGGGGACAATGAGCAGTTCTTC. Protein sequence: CATSRARGAGDNEQFF.

The chain carries TRBV11-2 and TRBJ2-1; maybe TRBD2 (6 bases). CDR1 is SGHAT and CDR2 is FQNNGV in the germline V gene. This CDR3 spans 15 amino acids. The germline V and J ends were trimmed by 0 bases and 4 bases, with 10 bases remaining between them. In nucleotides, the CDR3 is TGTGCCAGCAGCTTAGAAGTACTAGCTTACAATGAGCAGTTCTTC. Its protein is CASSLEVLAYNEQFF.

This CDR3 reads CASSLGAANEQFF. DNA for the CDR3: TGCGCCAGCAGCTTGGGGGCAGCCAATGAGCAGTTCTTC. The rearrangement links TRBV5-1 to TRBJ2-1; D remains ambiguous. Per the germline V gene, CDR1 is SGHRS and CDR2 is YFSETQ. Trimming stripped 0 bases from V and 6 bases from J, with 7 bases between. There are 13 residues in the CDR3.

The chain recombines TRBV10-3 with TRBJ2-7; D possibly uses TRBD1 or TRBD2 (5 bases each). Germline lookup yields CDR1 ENHRY and CDR2 SYGVKD. V lost 11 bases and J lost 6, with 14 bases in between. The CDR3 sequence is 11 residues long. CDR3 loop: CAVGWGIEQYF. The CDR3 coding sequence is TGTGCCGTCGGTTGGGGGATCGAGCAGTACTTC.

The chain links TRBV25-1 to TRBJ2-7; D ambiguous. V was cut by 3 bases and J by 7 bases, with 7 bases left in between. The CDR3 is 11 amino acids. The V gene's germline CDR1 is MGHDK and CDR2 SYGVNS. The CDR3 DNA is TGTGCCAGCAGTGACGTTCAGGAGCAGTACTTC. Amino acid sequence: CASSDVQEQYF.

In its sample, this clone was seen once. The chain combines TRBV30 with TRBJ1-2, with TRBD1 matching 10 bases. Per the germline V gene, CDR1 is GTSNPN and CDR2 is SVGIG (reference sequence). Trimming at V came to 1 base and at J to 3 bases, leaving 5 bases not matched to a gene. CDR3 size: 15 residues. As DNA, the CDR3 is TGTGCCTGGAGTGAGCCGGGACAGGGGTACTATGGCTACACCTTC. It yields the protein CAWSEPGQGYYGYTF.

The V gene is TRBV4-3, the J gene TRBJ1-2; D is possibly TRBD1 (6 bases). The CDR3 has 13 residues. Germline V gene data show CDR1 as LGHNA and CDR2 as YSLEER. Deletions cut 5 bases from V and 4 bases from J, with 11 bases between. CDR3 sequence reads: CASSAGEGYGYTF. CDR3 in DNA: TGCGCCAGCAGCGCAGGGGAGGGCTATGGCTACACCTTC.

The rearrangement uses TRBV7-9 and TRBJ1-1, with 7 bases aligning to TRBD1. Germline V lookup: CDR1 SEHNR, CDR2 FQNEAQ (reference sequence). The ends lost 4 bases at V and 8 bases at J; junction bases unmatched: 10. The CDR3 covers 14 residues. The CDR3 DNA is TGTGCCAGCAGCTCCGGGACAGTTGAACCAGAAGCTTTCTTT. Its translation: CASSSGTVEPEAFF.

J is TRBJ2-3 and V is TRBV29-1, with unresolved D. The CDR3 loop spans 11 amino acids. Germline values: CDR1 SQVTM, CDR2 ANQGSEA. Trimming pared 6 bases from V and 2 bases from J, leaving 6 bases between. The CDR3: CSVRNTDTQYF. The CDR3 DNA reads as TGCAGCGTAAGGAACACAGATACGCAGTATTTT.

The chain couples TRBV7-9 to TRBJ1-6; D gene unclear. The CDR3 has 14 amino acids. The V end was cut by 3 bases, the J end by 6 bases, with 9 bases between. Germline CDR1 reads SEHNR; CDR2 reads FQNEAQ (reference sequence). The CDR3 DNA follows: TGTGCCAGCAGCTTGAACAGTCCTAATTCACCCCTCCACTTT. This gives the protein CASSLNSPNSPLHF.

V is TRBV5-6 and J is TRBJ2-7; D not certain. The germline gives CDR1 SGHDT, CDR2 YYEEEE. V lost 0 bases and J 2 bases, leaving 9 bases between the germline ends. This CDR3 has 14 residues. In nucleotides, the CDR3 is TGTGCCAGCAGCTTGGCCGTCGGTCCCTACGAGCAGTACTTC. Protein sequence: CASSLAVGPYEQYF.

The chain carries TRBV4-1 and TRBJ1-5; D uncertain. The CDR3 runs 16 residues. Germline loops: CDR1 MGHRA, CDR2 YSYEKL. Trimming cost V 0 bases and J 5 bases, with 14 bases left between them. As DNA, the CDR3 is TGCGCCAGCAGCCAAGAGGGAATGAGGGTCTATCAGCCCCAGCATTTT. Translation: CASSQEGMRVYQPQHF.

The chain has TRBV12-5 and TRBJ1-2; a possible D gene is TRBD1 (5 bases). Germline CDR1 is LGHNT and CDR2 is FRNRAP. V lost 5 bases to trimming and J lost 0 bases, with 16 bases between them. This CDR3 contains 16 residues. DNA of the CDR3: TGTGCTAGTGGTCCCGACCGACAGTTTTCTAACTATGGCTACACCTTC. Amino acid sequence: CASGPDRQFSNYGYTF. The full variable domain, rest sourced from reference TRBV12-5 and TRBJ1-2, is DARVTQTPRHKVTEMGQEVTMRCQPILGHNTVFWYRQTMMQGLELLAYFRNRAPLDDSGMPKDRFSAEMPDATLATLKIQPSEPRDSAVYFCASGPDRQFSNYGYTFGSGTRLTVV.

This clone has only one observation. The chain employs TRBV11-2 and TRBJ1-1, with TRBD1 as a possible D gene (6 bases). Trimming removed 5 bases from V and 0 bases from J, with 19 bases in between. Germline CDR1 reads SGHAT; CDR2 reads FQNNGV. The CDR3 totals 17 residues. The CDR3 nucleotides are TGTGCCAGCAGCCTCCTTACCCCGACAGGACTGAACACTGAAGCTTTCTTT. Its translation: CASSLLTPTGLNTEAFF.

With respect to this clone: The same CDR3 can be traced to other DNA sequences in this sample. In DNA, the CDR3 is TGTGCCAGCTCACCACATAAGAACACTGAAGCTTTCTTT. As protein: CASSPHKNTEAFF. The rearrangement uses TRBV18 and TRBJ1-1, with unresolved D. Trimming stripped 1 base from V and 1 base from J, with 4 bases between. CDR1 and CDR2 (germline): KGHSH, LQKENI. The length of the CDR3 is 13 residues.

This chain joins TRBV6-1 and TRBJ2-4; D is uncertain. There are 13 residues in the CDR3. The ends were cut back, 7 bases at V and 10 bases at J, with 17 bases in the middle. Germline V gene data show CDR1 as MNHNS and CDR2 as SASEGT. The CDR3 reads CASNTAGGVIQYF. CDR3 sequence (DNA): TGTGCCAGCAATACAGCTGGTGGTGTTATTCAGTACTTC.

The V call is TRBV10-2, the J call TRBJ2-3; 9 nucleotides agree with TRBD2. After removal of 7 bases from V and 4 bases from J, the junction contained 9 bases not matched to a gene. From germline, CDR1 is WSHSY and CDR2 SAAADI. The CDR3 covers 15 residues. The CDR3 region is CASIDAGGVADTQYF. The CDR3 DNA is TGCGCCAGCATTGACGCGGGAGGGGTTGCAGATACGCAGTATTTT.

The chain has TRBV2 and TRBJ2-5; 10 bases agree with TRBD2. Germline lookup yields CDR1 SNHLY and CDR2 FYNNEI. Unmatched junction bases numbered 6, after V lost 6 bases and J lost 5 bases. The CDR3 runs 14 residues. The CDR3, as DNA: TGTGCCAGCAGGAGGGGACTAGCGAGGGAGACCCAGTACTTC. It specifies CASRRGLARETQYF. Variable domain in full (rest from reference TRBV2 and TRBJ2-5): EPEVTQTPSHQVTQMGQEVILRCVPISNHLYFYWYRQILGQKVEFLVSFYNNEISEKSEIFDDQFSVERPDGSNFTLKIRSTKLEDSAMYFCASRRGLARETQYFGPGTRLLVL.

With respect to this clone: Other DNA sequences within the sample encode an identical CDR3. The chain is built from TRBV5-1 and TRBJ2-7, with a possible D match to TRBD1 (6 bases). This CDR3 spans 12 amino acids. The V end was cut by 5 bases, the J end by 3 bases, with 9 bases between. CDR1 SGHRS and CDR2 YFSETQ come from the germline V gene. CDR3 bases: TGCGCCAGCAGGCAGGACAGCTACGAGCAGTACTTC. This translates into CASRQDSYEQYF.

As regards this clone: In the same sample, other DNA sequences code for this CDR3. The genes are TRBV5-1 and TRBJ2-5, with 8 bases that match TRBD1. The CDR3 runs to 14 residues. J gave up 2 bases and V 3 bases, and 3 bases lay outside the gene matches. The germline gives CDR1 SGHRS, CDR2 YFSETQ. In nucleotides, the CDR3 is TGCGCCAGCAGCTCCGGACAGGGTCAAGAGACCCAGTACTTC. Its protein is CASSSGQGQETQYF.

Concerning this clone: Within the sample, other DNA sequences also encode this same CDR3. The rearrangement uses TRBV27 and TRBJ1-1; D is undetermined. Germline loops: CDR1 MNHEY, CDR2 SMNVEV (reference sequence). V lost 3 bases, J lost 5 bases, and 7 bases lay in between. CDR3 size: 12 residues. The CDR3 loop is CASSFLGTEAFF. The CDR3 region has the DNA TGTGCCAGCAGTTTTTTGGGGACTGAAGCTTTCTTT.

A single count supports this clone. The CDR3 DNA reads as TGTGCCAGCAGCTGGGACAGGGGGCACTACGAGCAGTACTTC. It encodes CASSWDRGHYEQYF. The chain couples TRBV7-2 to TRBJ2-7, with 12 bases lining up with TRBD1. From germline, CDR1 is SGHTA and CDR2 FQGNSA. This CDR3 is built from 14 residues. With V trimmed by 4 bases and J by 3 bases, 1 base remained unmatched. Full variable domain (remainder filled in from reference TRBV7-2 and TRBJ2-7): GAGVSQSPSNKVTEKGKDVELRCDPISGHTALYWYRQSLGQGLEFLIYFQGNSAPDKSGLPSDRFSAERTGGSVSTLTIQRTQQEDSAVYLCASSWDRGHYEQYFGPGTRLTVT.

V is TRBV25-1 and J is TRBJ2-7, with D tentatively TRBD1 (5 bases). The germline V gene encodes CDR1 MGHDK and CDR2 SYGVNS. The CDR3 sequence is 13 residues long. Trimming left V 6 bases short and J 6 bases short, with 15 bases between. CDR3 DNA sequence: TGTGCCAGCAGCCAAGACAGATTTAGCGAGCAGTACTTC. It is translated as CASSQDRFSEQYF.

This sequence joins TRBV6-1 and TRBJ2-4, with a possible D match to TRBD2 (5 bases). The V gene's germline CDR1 is MNHNS and CDR2 SASEGT. With 1 base removed from V and 8 bases from J, the gap between germline ends came to 15 bases. This CDR3 has 15 amino acids. In DNA form, the CDR3 reads TGTGCCAGCAGTGAAGTGAGTCGGAGGCCAGACATTCAGTACTTC. Protein: CASSEVSRRPDIQYF.